These 12 T cell receptor beta chains originate from one sample sequenced in a study of T cells in Graves' hyperthyroidism and ophthalmopathy. Researchers amplified the TCR beta CDR3 regions from RNA transcripts. First-round RT-PCR targeting the TCR CDR3 was performed with the HTBI primer set. Via MiXCR, TCRdb re-called the multiplex PCR reads, giving one row per CDR3 protein. Of about 500,000 distinct CDR3 sequences listed, 17% are singletons. The sample consisted of blood. The receptor set was obtained from a young woman with Graves' ophthalmopathy.

The chain combines TRBV6-1 with TRBJ2-7; the match to TRBD2 covers 11 bases. Germline V gene sequence: CDR1 MNHNS, CDR2 SASEGT. V lost 6 bases to trimming and J lost 0 bases; unmatched junction nucleotides: 7. The CDR3 length is 16 residues. Here the CDR3 reads CASRTTSGGTSYEQYF. The CDR3 DNA is TGTGCCAGCAGAACAACTAGCGGGGGAACCTCCTACGAGCAGTACTTC.

Many counts were recorded for this clonotype. J is TRBJ2-3 and V is TRBV28; TRBD2 aligns across 10 bases. After removal of 6 bases from V and 5 bases from J, the junction contained 5 bases not matched to a gene. CDR3 size: 14 residues. In germline, CDR1 is MDHEN, CDR2 SYDVKM. The CDR3, as DNA: TGTGCCAGCAGCCTAGCGGGGGATTTAGATACGCAGTATTTT. It codes for CASSLAGDLDTQYF.

The J gene is TRBJ1-1, the V gene TRBV9; tentative D call: TRBD1 (5 bases). This CDR3 is 16 amino acids long. CDR1 and CDR2 from the germline V gene are SGDLS and YYNGEE. V shed 0 bases and J shed 0 bases, with 12 bases lying between them. The CDR3 loop reads CASSVEQTVMNTEAFF. In nucleotides, the CDR3 is TGTGCCAGCAGCGTAGAACAGACAGTTATGAACACTGAAGCTTTCTTT.

V is TRBV5-4 and J is TRBJ1-2; no reliable D call. Trimming took 10 bases from V and 8 from J, leaving 21 bases between them. The CDR3 runs to 13 residues. The germline gives CDR1 SGHNT, CDR2 YYREEE (reference sequence). CDR3 loop: CAAKWPGVAGYTF. The DNA for the CDR3 is TGTGCCGCGAAGTGGCCCGGGGTGGCCGGCTACACCTTC.

The V and J genes are TRBV6-1 and TRBJ2-5; 8 positions agree with TRBD2. The CDR3 totals 17 residues. V gave up 2 bases and J gave up 5 bases; unmatched junction bases: 13. Germline values: CDR1 MNHNS, CDR2 SASEGT. The DNA of the CDR3 is TGTGCCAGCAGTGAAACCCCTAGCGGGTGGGCCTGGGAGACCCAGTACTTC. It is translated as CASSETPSGWAWETQYF.

The sample holds many counts of this clonotype. The rearrangement uses TRBV5-1 and TRBJ2-2, with D perhaps TRBD1 (6 bases). Trimming took off 0 bases at V and 0 bases at J, with 9 bases between the two ends. This CDR3 has 16 residues. Germline V lookup: CDR1 SGHRS, CDR2 YFSETQ. The CDR3 loop is CASSLAGAANTGELFF. CDR3 nucleotides: TGCGCCAGCAGCTTGGCAGGGGCAGCGAACACCGGGGAGCTGTTTTTT.

This clonotype appeared a few times. The chain combines TRBV6-1 with TRBJ2-7; D uncertain. Germline CDR1 is MNHNS and CDR2 is SASEGT. CDR3 size: 11 residues. Deletions cut 6 bases from V and 6 bases from J, with 9 bases between. This CDR3 is CASRSSGEQYF. The CDR3 nucleotides are TGTGCCAGCAGATCCAGTGGCGAGCAGTACTTC.

Many counts were recorded for this clonotype. This chain connects TRBV28 to TRBJ2-1; TRBD2 agrees at 8 bases. CDR3 length: 12 amino acids. In germline, CDR1 is MDHEN, CDR2 SYDVKM. The V gene end was trimmed by 7 bases and the J gene end by 8 bases; junction bases not matched to a gene: 4. As DNA, the CDR3 is TGTGCCAGCAACCAACTAGCGGATGAGCAGTTCTTC. Encoded protein: CASNQLADEQFF.

A few counts support this clonotype. The chain uses TRBV15 and TRBJ1-5; 8 bases fit TRBD1. Looked up from germline, CDR1 is LNHNV and CDR2 is YYDKDF (reference sequence). V was pared by 5 bases and J by 7 bases, with 10 bases of the junction left unmatched. The length of the CDR3 is 15 residues. The CDR3 sequence is CATSLPGGAQQPQHF. The CDR3 nucleotides read TGTGCCACCAGCTTGCCAGGGGGCGCGCAGCAGCCCCAGCATTTT.

The chain links TRBV20-1 to TRBJ2-3, with a tentative D call TRBD1 (7 bases). Germline V gene data show CDR1 as DFQATT and CDR2 as SNEGSKA (reference sequence). The germline V and J ends were trimmed by 0 bases and 4 bases, with 14 bases remaining between them. There are 15 residues in the CDR3. CDR3 bases: TGCAGTGCTAGAGATAAACAGGGGAGGCCAGATACGCAGTATTTT. Translating it yields CSARDKQGRPDTQYF.

This clonotype was observed a few times. Given a much more abundant clone one base away, this may be a read error. The gene calls are TRBV4-2 and TRBJ2-5; D is ambiguous. Looked up from germline, CDR1 is LGHNA and CDR2 is YNFKEQ. The CDR3 is made up of 13 amino acids. CDR3 DNA sequence: TGTACCAGCAGCCCACGACCCCGAGAGACCCAGTACTTC. The encoded protein is CTSSPRPRETQYF.

Of note for this clonotype: A much larger clone lies one base from this, so it may be a read error. This rearrangement joins TRBV6-5 to TRBJ2-1, with TRBD2 identical over 9 bases. This CDR3 is 15 amino acids long. CDR1 is MNHEY, CDR2 SVGAGI, per germline. In nucleotides, the CDR3 is TGTGCCAGCAGTTACGTGAGAACTAGCGGGTATGAGCAGCTCTTC. Encoded protein: CASSYVRTSGYEQLF.